This record looks at one T cell receptor beta chain sequence and its context. The germline CDR1 and CDR2 sequences are SGHAT and FQNNGV. There are 16 residues in the CDR3. V lost 6 bases and J 5 bases, leaving 22 bases between the germline ends. This entry comes from a study of blood T cell repertoires in COVID-19. Background on the study: The United States, Italy and Spain provided the acute and convalescent COVID-19 samples. PBMCs, B-cell-depleted T cells, or T cells were the source of the cDNA or gDNA that made up the material.

In the source study's methods: It was from reference gene primer amplification that nucleated cell counts were estimated. Generated by immunoSEQ multiplex PCR, the TCRdb table keeps only in-frame clones and is missing some. V, J and clone size are taken as reported in that table, and D and trimming were inferred from the DNA itself. The repertoire holds about 200,000 clones, 88% seen once, with under 2% in the top ten. This sequence originates from a man aged 18-30 years with active or convalescent COVID-19. Sequencing input: peripheral blood. This rearrangement joins TRBV11-2 to TRBJ1-1; the D is unclear. The CDR3 sequence: CASRRHGQATWTEAFF. CDR3 bases: TGTGCCAGCAGACGGCATGGGCAGGCCACCTGGACTGAAGCTTTCTTT.